This section outlines one T cell receptor (beta chain) sequence together with its context. Its antigen is unidentified. The sample originates from a study of T cell responses to AZD1222 COVID-19 vaccine. Study observations and caveats: Reportedly, nearly half of unique spike TCRs recognized epitopes outside B.1.351/B.1.1.7 mutations. Without day 14 samples, only post-peak T cell repertoires were studied. The donor group comprised mostly white British people and more females; the analysis possibly underestimated clonal diversity. Spike was spanned by vaccine-associated CD4 TCRs, which were dominant at 160-218 and 743-854.

TCRdb keeps only in-frame clones here, not all; method: immunoSEQ multiplex PCR. The sample has about 170,000 clones, roughly nine tenths seen once. The TCR sequence derives from an adult in good health. Sequencing used peripheral blood, obtained on day 0 of AZD1222 vaccination.

CDR3 residues: CARRRGREGLSEQYV. CDR3 nucleotide sequence: TGTGCCAGAAGGAGGGGGAGGGAGGGTCTTAGCGAGCAGTACGTC. The V call is TRBV5-3, the J call TRBJ2-7, with a tentative D call TRBD2 (7 bases). TRBV5-3 is classed as an ORF, of uncertain function. Trimming removed 5 bases from V and 6 bases from J, with 21 bases in between. The length of the CDR3 is 15 residues.